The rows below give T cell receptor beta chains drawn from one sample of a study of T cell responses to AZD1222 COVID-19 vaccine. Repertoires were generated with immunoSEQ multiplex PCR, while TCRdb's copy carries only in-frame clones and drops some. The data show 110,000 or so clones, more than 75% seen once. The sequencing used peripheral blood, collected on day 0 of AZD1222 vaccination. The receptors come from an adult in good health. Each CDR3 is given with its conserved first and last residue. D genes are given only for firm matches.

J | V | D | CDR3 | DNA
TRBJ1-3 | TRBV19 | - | CASSLVGNTIYF | TGTGCCAGTAGTTTGGTTGGAAACACCATATATTTT
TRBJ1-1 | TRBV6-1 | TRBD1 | CASSERDRPEAFF | TGTGCCAGCAGTGAGCGGGACAGGCCTGAAGCTTTCTTT
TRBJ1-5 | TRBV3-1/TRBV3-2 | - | CASSQALQEGQPQHF | TGTGCCAGCAGCCAAGCTTTACAGGAGGGTCAGCCCCAGCATTTT
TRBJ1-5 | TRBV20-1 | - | CSASGTKGGAGYSNQPQHF | TGCAGTGCTAGTGGAACAAAGGGAGGTGCGGGCTATAGCAATCAGCCCCAGCATTTT
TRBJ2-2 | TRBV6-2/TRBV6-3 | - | CASSETTGGPNTGELFF | TGTGCCAGCAGTGAGACAACAGGCGGCCCTAACACCGGGGAGCTGTTTTTT
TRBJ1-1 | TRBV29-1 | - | CSAGRNTEAFF | TGCAGCGCCGGAAGGAACACTGAAGCTTTCTTT
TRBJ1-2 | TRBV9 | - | CASSGAAGGYTF | TGTGCCAGCAGCGGGGCGGCCGGTGGCTACACCTTC
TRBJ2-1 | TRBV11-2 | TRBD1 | CASSLEGQGAYNEQFF | TGTGCCAGCAGCTTAGAGGGACAGGGGGCTTACAATGAGCAGTTCTTC
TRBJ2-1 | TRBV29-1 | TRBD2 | CSVLAGVEQFF | TGCAGCGTTCTAGCGGGGGTAGAGCAGTTCTTC
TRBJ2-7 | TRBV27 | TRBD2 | CASSLSGGRKYEQYF | TGTGCCAGCAGTTTATCGGGGGGGAGAAAGTACGAGCAGTACTTC
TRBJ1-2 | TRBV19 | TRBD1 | CASSIPDRVPYGYTF | TGTGCCAGTAGTATCCCGGACAGGGTTCCCTATGGCTACACCTTC
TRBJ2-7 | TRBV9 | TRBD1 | CASSVGQGRYEQYF | TGTGCCAGCAGCGTAGGACAGGGGCGCTACGAGCAGTACTTC
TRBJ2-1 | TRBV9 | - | CASSDPPEGSSYNEQFF | TGTGCCAGCAGCGATCCCCCGGAGGGGAGCTCCTACAATGAGCAGTTCTTC
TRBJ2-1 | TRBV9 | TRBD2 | CASSARLAGVSRDYNEQFF | TGTGCCAGCAGCGCACGACTAGCGGGAGTCAGTAGGGACTACAATGAGCAGTTCTTC
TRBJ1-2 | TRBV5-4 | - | CASSYTQRGRNYGYTF | TGTGCCAGCAGCTATACCCAACGGGGACGGAACTATGGCTACACCTTC
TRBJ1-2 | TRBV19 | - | CASSMSGLNYGYTF | TGTGCCAGTAGTATGTCCGGGTTGAACTATGGCTACACCTTC
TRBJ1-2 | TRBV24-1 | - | CATSAGQSFSYGYTF | TGTGCCACCAGTGCCGGACAGTCCTTTTCCTATGGCTACACCTTC
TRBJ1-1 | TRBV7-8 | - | CASSLGQNTEAFF | TGTGCCAGCAGCTTGGGACAGAACACTGAAGCTTTCTTT